This T cell receptor (beta chain) appears in the sequencing data of a study of technical replicates of blood from a few donors. The protocol was immunoSEQ multiplex PCR, while the TCRdb copy is restricted to in-frame clones and leaves out a portion. The table lists about 94,000 clones, 90% to 96% of them singletons. Germline V gives CDR1 SGDLS, CDR2 YYNGEE. The CDR3 is 17 amino acids. V was pared by 0 bases and J by 4 bases, with 19 bases between. The sample consisted of T cells isolated from PBMCs. The V call is TRBV9, the J call TRBJ1-2, with D possibly TRBD1 on 5 matching bases. The sequence derives from a human donor in good health. The CDR3 region is CASSVETGGVLPYGYTF. The CDR3 bases are TGTGCCAGCAGCGTAGAAACGGGGGGGGTGCTCCCCTATGGCTACACCTTC.